What follows is one T cell receptor (beta chain) and its context. The record originates from a study of human thymus T cells. The assay was immunoSEQ multiplex PCR, and TCRdb's table has in-frame clones only and misses some. The sample includes around 45,000 clones, around 93% seen only once; the top ten take approximately 0.15%. Sequencing used blood. This clonotype was obtained from a girl in the first two years of life with a congenital heart defect but otherwise immunologically healthy.

The CDR3 spells CASSIQGARGDEQFF. Written as DNA, the CDR3 is TGTGCCAGCAGTATTCAGGGGGCGCGAGGGGATGAGCAGTTCTTC. The chain recombines TRBV27 with TRBJ2-1; 8 nucleotides line up with TRBD1. The junction had 11 bases not matched to a gene; V was cut back by 5 bases and J by 8 bases. The CDR3 is 15 residues long. CDR1 and CDR2 (germline): MNHEY, SMNVEV (reference sequence).